This is a list of T cell receptor beta chains from one sample in a study of response to subunit inactivated influenza vaccine. MiXCR, applied by TCRdb to the RT-PCR reads, yields one record per CDR3 protein. The table has approximately 500,000 distinct CDR3 sequences, 10% to 15% seen once. Sequenced material: PBMCs from blood, taken around seven weeks after vaccination. Every receptor here comes from a man between 50 and 59 years old who received an inactivated influenza vaccine. Both conserved end residues are part of each CDR3. A D gene is named only where the DNA matches it firmly.

v_gene | d_gene | CDR3aa
TRBV10-3 | TRBD2 | CAISASGSKNEQFF
TRBV7-9 | - | CASSRTGVLYEQYF
TRBV12-3/TRBV12-4 | - | CASSPYTLGQYF
TRBV10-2 | TRBD2 | CASTEGTSGSYHEQYF
TRBV9 | - | CASSVETSPETQYF
TRBV12-3/TRBV12-4 | - | CASSSAGATFF
TRBV12-5 | - | CASGLEETQYF
TRBV27 | TRBD1 | CASSSQGARGQPQHF
TRBV11-1 | - | CASSPETGLYYEQYF
TRBV6-6 | - | CASSFTKGNEQFF
TRBV10-3 | TRBD2 | CAISELTSGSSNEQFF
TRBV20-1 | - | CSALRDTTGELFF
TRBV28 | - | CASSGSVIYEQYF
TRBV10-3 | - | CAISESRGGGGYTF
TRBV7-8 | - | CASSPNRARGNIQYF
TRBV6-2/TRBV6-3 | - | CASSRRQDFIGELFF
TRBV7-9 | - | CASSFPLTDTQYF
TRBV7-8 | - | CASSLVIPKGVKLFF
TRBV6-2/TRBV6-3 | TRBD2 | CASQLGGSSYEQYF
TRBV3-1 | TRBD2 | CASSQGWGGWGRTDTQYF
TRBV5-1 | - | CASSLEPQVGEQFF
TRBV7-2 | - | CASSLAGFITDTQYF
TRBV2 | TRBD1 | CASSVSRGQRDQYF
TRBV7-8 | - | CASSPYRDPLRMAEAFF
TRBV12-3/TRBV12-4 | - | CASSLLLVATQYF
TRBV12-3/TRBV12-4 | TRBD1 | CASSLGRTGVTQYF
TRBV4-3 | - | CASSQDLAFLTYNEQFF
TRBV27 | - | CASSLSFGGRQETQYF
TRBV15 | - | CATSRVRGLAETQYF
TRBV4-3 | - | CASSPWVGTQETQYF
TRBV10-3 | - | CAVRSPGSTDTQYF
TRBV20-1 | TRBD1 | CSARDQTGETQPQHF